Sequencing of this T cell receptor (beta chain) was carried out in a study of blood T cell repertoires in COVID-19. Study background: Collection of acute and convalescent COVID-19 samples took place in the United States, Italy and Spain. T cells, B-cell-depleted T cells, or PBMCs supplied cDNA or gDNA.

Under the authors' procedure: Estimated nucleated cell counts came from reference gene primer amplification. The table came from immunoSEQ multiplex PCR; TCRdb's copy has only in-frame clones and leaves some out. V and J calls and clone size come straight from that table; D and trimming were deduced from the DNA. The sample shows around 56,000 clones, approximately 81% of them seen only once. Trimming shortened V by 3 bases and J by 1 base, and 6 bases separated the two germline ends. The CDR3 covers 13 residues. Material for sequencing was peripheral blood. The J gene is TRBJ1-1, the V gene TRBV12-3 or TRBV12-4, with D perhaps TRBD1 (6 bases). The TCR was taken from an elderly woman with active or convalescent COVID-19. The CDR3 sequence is CASSLTGNTEAFF. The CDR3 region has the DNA TGTGCCAGCAGTTTGACAGGGAACACTGAAGCTTTCTTT.